Shown below are 31 T cell receptor beta chains from a single sample sequenced in a study of shared clonotypes between healthy human individuals (dated by TCRdb to about 2020). Library preparation employed the immunoSEQ multiplex PCR assay. In its TCRdb copy, this immuneACCESS table keeps in-frame sequences only and misses some clones. Where compared with another copy, unresolved V genes explain less than half of these, and the others have no known cause. The sample table contains about 2.1 million clones; only one count was recorded for 93% of them. The ten biggest clones cover more than 1.5% of the sample. CD8 naive samples were obtained by positive selection for CCR7 among CD45RO-negative cells, yielding a CD45RA+CCR7+ population from which TemRA cells were excluded. The sample consisted of naive CD8+ T cells from PBMCs. Taken with the paper, the label for cell subset or site translates to: CD45RA+CCR7+. These receptors all stem from a man between 18 and 29 years old in good health. Some clones in this sample may be carry-over from other donors' samples.

The chain employs TRBV5-6 and TRBJ2-7; D remains ambiguous. The V end lost 0 bases, the J end lost 8 bases, and 9 bases lay between the germline ends. Looked up from germline, CDR1 is SGHDT and CDR2 is YYEEEE. This CDR3 spans 12 amino acids. CDR3 DNA: TGTGCCAGCAGCTTGGGATGGGGAAAGCAGTACTTC. It specifies CASSLGWGKQYF.

This clone appeared a single time. Other DNA sequences of this sample code for an identical CDR3. V is TRBV9 and J is TRBJ2-6; D call uncertain. CDR3 size: 15 residues. The ends were cut back, 0 bases at V and 0 bases at J, with 4 bases in the middle. Germline CDR1 reads SGDLS; CDR2 reads YYNGEE. The CDR3 loop is CASSVGLSGANVLTF. The CDR3 DNA follows: TGTGCCAGCAGCGTAGGGCTCTCTGGGGCCAACGTCCTGACTTTC.

The chain recombines TRBV7-9 with TRBJ2-5; 12 nucleotides align to TRBD2. Germline CDR1 and CDR2: SEHNR and FQNEAQ (reference sequence). This CDR3 spans 15 amino acids. The trim removed 2 bases at V and 3 bases at J, leaving 1 base unmatched. CDR3 in amino acids: CASSLTSGRKETQYF. CDR3 DNA: TGTGCCAGCAGCTTAACTAGCGGGAGGAAAGAGACCCAGTACTTC.

This sequence joins TRBV5-1 and TRBJ2-2, with 7 positions matching TRBD1. The junction had 13 bases not matched to a gene; V was cut back by 2 bases and J by 6 bases. CDR3 length: 17 amino acids. Germline lookup yields CDR1 SGHRS and CDR2 YFSETQ. The CDR3 nucleotides are TGCGCCAGCAGCTTCAATTTGCGACAGGGCGGGCCCGGGGAGCTGTTTTTT. Protein sequence: CASSFNLRQGGPGELFF. Together with reference TRBV5-1 and TRBJ2-2, the CDR3 gives the full variable domain: KAGVTQTPRYLIKTRGQQVTLSCSPISGHRSVSWYQQTPGQGLQFLFEYFSETQRNKGNFPGRFSGRQFSNSRSEMNVSTLELGDSALYLCASSFNLRQGGPGELFFGEGSRLTVL.

The chain has TRBV6-1 and TRBJ2-1; 8 bases fit TRBD2. Losses at the gene ends were 1 base for V and 2 bases for J; bases not matched to a gene: 4. The CDR3 runs to 16 residues. CDR1 is MNHNS and CDR2 is SASEGT in the germline V gene. The CDR3 nucleotides read TGTGCCAGCAGTGAAGGGGGACTAGTTGCCTACAATGAGCAGTTCTTC. It codes for CASSEGGLVAYNEQFF.

The V and J genes are TRBV27 and TRBJ2-7; D possibly corresponds to TRBD2 (7 bases). Germline assignment: CDR1 MNHEY and CDR2 SMNVEV (reference sequence). V was pared by 8 bases and J by 3 bases, with 14 bases between. This CDR3 has 13 residues. CDR3 protein: CASQWGGGYEQYF. The CDR3 DNA follows: TGTGCCAGCCAATGGGGAGGGGGCTACGAGCAGTACTTC.

The chain joins TRBV5-4 to TRBJ2-7; D is possibly TRBD1 (6 bases). Germline V lookup: CDR1 SGHNT, CDR2 YYREEE (reference sequence). This CDR3 has 13 amino acids. V was clipped by 3 bases and J by 3 bases, with 10 bases between them. The CDR3 reads CASSSTGFYEQYF. CDR3 sequence (DNA): TGTGCCAGCAGCTCTACAGGGTTCTACGAGCAGTACTTC.

The rearrangement uses TRBV5-1 and TRBJ2-1, with unresolved D. Trimming left V 1 base short and J 0 bases short, with 14 bases between. CDR3 length: 17 residues. Germline V gene data show CDR1 as SGHRS and CDR2 as YFSETQ. CDR3: CASSLTGRFSSYNEQFF. As DNA, the CDR3 is TGCGCCAGCAGCTTGACTGGGCGGTTTAGCTCCTACAATGAGCAGTTCTTC.

CDR3 sequence reads: CASSPIGTDTDTQYF. The CDR3 DNA follows: TGTGCCAGCAGCCCTATCGGGACAGACACAGATACGCAGTATTTT. The V call is TRBV7-9, the J call TRBJ2-3, with TRBD1 identical over 7 bases. The CDR3 spans 15 residues. Germline V gene sequence: CDR1 SEHNR, CDR2 FQNEAQ (reference sequence). Unmatched junction bases numbered 7, after V lost 5 bases and J lost 2 bases.

This clone occurred once. This rearrangement joins TRBV6-5 to TRBJ2-1; D remains ambiguous. CDR3 length: 15 residues. Germline assignment: CDR1 MNHEY and CDR2 SVGAGI. With 3 bases removed from V and 8 bases from J, the gap between germline ends came to 17 bases. The CDR3 here is CASSYSVAAGDEQFF. The CDR3 coding sequence is TGTGCCAGCAGTTATTCGGTAGCAGCTGGAGATGAGCAGTTCTTC.

The chain carries TRBV7-2 and TRBJ2-1; D may correspond to TRBD1 or TRBD2 (6 bases each). This CDR3 spans 17 amino acids. CDR1 and CDR2 from the germline V gene are SGHTA and FQGNSA. Trimming took 1 base from V and 6 from J, leaving 19 bases between them. Written as DNA, the CDR3 is TGTGCCAGCAGCTTAGTTGGGGGGCTAGCCCAGGGCAATGAGCAGTTCTTC. Encoded protein: CASSLVGGLAQGNEQFF.

In DNA, the CDR3 is TGTGCCAGCAGTTTATTAAATCCCGGACAGGGGGCGTGGAATGAGCAGTTCTTC. Translating gives CASSLLNPGQGAWNEQFF. The chain uses TRBV27 and TRBJ2-1; TRBD1 matches at 11 bases. J gave up 7 bases and V 1 base, and 12 bases lay outside the gene matches. Germline V gene lookup returns CDR1 MNHEY and CDR2 SMNVEV (reference sequence). This CDR3 comprises 18 residues.

The CDR3 sequence is CASSLALAGDYEQYF. Written as DNA, the CDR3 is TGTGCCAGCAGCTTAGCCCTAGCGGGGGACTACGAGCAGTACTTC. This chain uses TRBV7-9 with TRBJ2-7, with 10 bases fitting TRBD2. With 0 bases clipped from V and 3 bases from J, the junction kept 2 bases outside the gene matches. The V gene's germline CDR1 is SEHNR and CDR2 FQNEAQ (reference sequence). The CDR3 length is 15 residues.

Details on this clone: A much bigger clone sits one base away, suggesting this may be a read error. Other DNA sequences within the sample encode an identical CDR3. The chain combines TRBV19 with TRBJ2-1; no clear D. Trimming removed 1 base at V and 5 bases at J, with 3 bases between. Germline V gene lookup returns CDR1 LNHDA and CDR2 SQIVND (reference sequence). The CDR3 length is 12 residues. In nucleotides, the CDR3 is TGTGCCAGTAGTATAGGTCACAATGAGCAGTTCTTC. This codes for CASSIGHNEQFF.

The V and J genes are TRBV7-9 and TRBJ2-2; 7 bases are shared with TRBD1. The CDR3 runs 16 residues. Germline CDR1 is SEHNR and CDR2 is FQNEAQ (reference sequence). V trimming: 5 bases; J trimming: 0 bases; junction bases outside the gene matches: 6. The CDR3, as DNA: TGTGCCAGCAGCAATCCGGGACAGCCGAACACCGGGGAGCTGTTTTTT. It codes for CASSNPGQPNTGELFF.

The chain employs TRBV29-1 and TRBJ2-7, with D possibly called TRBD1 or TRBD2 (5 bases each). V lost 4 bases, J lost 0 bases, and 7 bases lay in between. There are 12 residues in the CDR3. Looked up from germline, CDR1 is SQVTM and CDR2 is ANQGSEA. This chain's CDR3 is CSVAGRSYEQYF. DNA of the CDR3: TGCAGCGTTGCGGGGCGCTCCTACGAGCAGTACTTC.

The chain links TRBV4-2 to TRBJ2-7, with D perhaps matching TRBD2 (5 bases). In germline, CDR1 is LGHNA, CDR2 YNFKEQ. The CDR3 sequence is 14 residues long. Deletions cut 0 bases from V and 4 bases from J, with 10 bases between. The CDR3 bases are TGTGCCAGCAGCCAAGAAGTCGGGGAGTACGAGCAGTACTTC. As protein: CASSQEVGEYEQYF.

To note about this clone: Other DNA sequences in the same sample also yield this CDR3. The chain combines TRBV27 with TRBJ2-5; perhaps D is TRBD1 or TRBD2 (5 bases each). The CDR3 has 14 amino acids. Germline assignment: CDR1 MNHEY and CDR2 SMNVEV (reference sequence). V was trimmed by 3 bases and J by 4 bases, leaving 12 bases between them. CDR3 DNA sequence: TGTGCCAGCAGTTTGAGGGACCCACGAGAGACCCAGTACTTC. Protein product: CASSLRDPRETQYF.

This chain links TRBV27 with TRBJ2-3; D unclear. The V gene lost 1 base and the J gene lost 10 bases, with 9 bases spanning the gap. CDR3 length: 12 residues. Germline V gene lookup returns CDR1 MNHEY and CDR2 SMNVEV (reference sequence). The CDR3 DNA reads as TGTGCCAGCAGTTTATTCGTCGAAGCGCAGTATTTT. Its translation is CASSLFVEAQYF.

This chain joins TRBV6-5 and TRBJ1-1; D not certain. Between the trimmed V and J ends, which lost 5 bases and 2 bases, there was a span of 9 bases. Looked up from germline, CDR1 is MNHEY and CDR2 is SVGAGI. The CDR3 spans 13 residues. The CDR3 loop is CASSDLENTEAFF. CDR3 in DNA: TGTGCCAGCAGTGATTTGGAAAACACTGAAGCTTTCTTT.

The chain employs TRBV4-3 and TRBJ2-7; 14 bases agree with TRBD2. The CDR3 has 18 amino acids. Germline CDR1 LGHNA, CDR2 YSLEER. V lost 0 bases to trimming and J lost 2 bases; unmatched junction nucleotides: 6. The CDR3 here is CASSQERTSGRRPYEQYF. CDR3 nucleotides: TGCGCCAGCAGCCAAGAAAGGACTAGCGGGAGGAGGCCCTACGAGCAGTACTTC.

This clone turned up a few times. The CDR3: CASSSSAAVQPQHF. Written as DNA, the CDR3 is TGTGCCAGCAGTTCCTCAGCGGCCGTTCAGCCCCAGCATTTT. The chain employs TRBV27 and TRBJ1-5; no firm D call. The CDR3 consists of 14 residues. The germline V gene encodes CDR1 MNHEY and CDR2 SMNVEV (reference sequence). V was pared by 4 bases and J by 6 bases, with 13 bases between.

The chain is built from TRBV4-1 and TRBJ2-2; TRBD2 aligns across 10 bases. There are 19 residues in the CDR3. The junction had 15 bases not matched to a gene; V was cut back by 4 bases and J by 4 bases. From germline, CDR1 is MGHRA and CDR2 YSYEKL. CDR3: CASSPGGRVLAGVTGELFF. CDR3 DNA: TGCGCCAGCAGCCCGGGGGGGCGGGTCCTAGCGGGAGTCACCGGGGAGCTGTTTTTT.

The chain uses TRBV6-5 and TRBJ1-5; D remains unclear. The CDR3 extends over 15 amino acids. Between the trimmed V and J ends, which lost 5 bases and 6 bases, there was a span of 17 bases. Germline values: CDR1 MNHEY, CDR2 SVGAGI. The CDR3, as DNA: TGTGCCAGCAGTCCCGCTGGGGTGTCTTCTCAGCCCCAGCATTTT. The encoded protein is CASSPAGVSSQPQHF.

This clone was counted once. V is TRBV28 and J is TRBJ1-2, with D perhaps TRBD1 (6 bases). Trimming cost V 4 bases and J 5 bases, with 14 bases left between them. The CDR3 length is 14 residues. Germline CDR1 MDHEN, CDR2 SYDVKM. The CDR3 region has the DNA TGTGCCAGCAGTTACTTACAGGGAAGTTATGGCTACACCTTC. Encoded protein: CASSYLQGSYGYTF.

The rearrangement uses TRBV19 and TRBJ2-7; D is unclear. The ends were cut back, 2 bases at V and 2 bases at J, with 13 bases in the middle. From germline, CDR1 is LNHDA and CDR2 SQIVND (reference sequence). This CDR3 is 15 amino acids long. This chain's CDR3 is CASSIPFGRTYEQYF. The DNA for the CDR3 is TGTGCCAGTAGTATACCCTTCGGTCGTACCTACGAGCAGTACTTC.

V usage is TRBV7-9 and J usage is TRBJ1-2; D gene ambiguous. V lost 3 bases, J lost 2 bases, and 10 bases lay in between. The CDR3 has 14 residues. Germline lookup yields CDR1 SEHNR and CDR2 FQNEAQ (reference sequence). The CDR3 spells CASSLGARNYGYTF. In DNA form, the CDR3 reads TGTGCCAGCAGCTTGGGCGCCAGAAACTATGGCTACACCTTC.

The chain joins TRBV7-9 to TRBJ1-2, with D unclear. The CDR3 spans 14 residues. The germline gives CDR1 SEHNR, CDR2 FQNEAQ (reference sequence). The ends were cut back, 5 bases at V and 7 bases at J, with 17 bases in the middle. This chain's CDR3 is CASSPPLWVRGYTF. The CDR3 DNA follows: TGTGCCAGCAGCCCACCACTATGGGTTCGTGGCTACACCTTC.

The chain combines TRBV9 with TRBJ2-3; a weak D match, TRBD2 (6 bases). The CDR3 runs 14 residues. V lost 4 bases and J lost 2, with 11 bases in between. From germline, CDR1 is SGDLS and CDR2 YYNGEE. This CDR3 is CASSTGRDTDTQYF. CDR3 coding DNA: TGTGCCAGCAGCACCGGGCGGGACACAGATACGCAGTATTTT.

This clone was seen once. V gene TRBV11-2 combines with J gene TRBJ2-7; TRBD1 matches 8 bases. Per the germline V gene, CDR1 is SGHAT and CDR2 is FQNNGV. V dropped 5 bases and J dropped 0; count of bases not matched to a gene: 9. The CDR3 has 16 amino acids. The chain's CDR3 is CASSTLQGVSSYEQYF. DNA of the CDR3: TGTGCCAGCAGCACATTACAGGGGGTGAGCTCCTACGAGCAGTACTTC.

The V call is TRBV7-2, the J call TRBJ1-5; D perhaps matches TRBD1 (5 bases). V shed 5 bases and J shed 1 base, with 12 bases lying between them. The CDR3 covers 15 residues. The germline CDR1 and CDR2 sequences are SGHTA and FQGNSA. CDR3 sequence: CASSPDWGSNQPQHF. CDR3 DNA: TGTGCCAGCAGCCCAGACTGGGGGAGCAATCAGCCCCAGCATTTT.